Presented here are 9 T cell receptor beta chains from one specimen sequenced in a study of T cell responses to AZD1222 COVID-19 vaccine. Libraries were prepared by immunoSEQ multiplex PCR; TCRdb keeps only in-frame clonotypes and omits some of them. The sample consists of roughly 180,000 clones, 90% to 95% of them appearing once. This sample comprised peripheral blood, obtained on day 0 of AZD1222 vaccination. These receptors were taken from an adult in good health.

The chain is built from TRBV27 and TRBJ2-1; D not resolved. The CDR3 has 15 residues. Germline CDR1 reads MNHEY; CDR2 reads SMNVEV (reference sequence). The V and J ends lost 6 bases and 6 bases respectively, with 18 bases between them. The CDR3 here is CASRSIFDRPNEQFF. The CDR3 nucleotides read TGTGCCAGCAGATCGATCTTCGACCGACCCAATGAGCAGTTCTTC.

The chain couples TRBV19 to TRBJ1-1; TRBD1 might be the D (6 bases). The CDR3 has 12 residues. Germline assignment: CDR1 LNHDA and CDR2 SQIVND (reference sequence). Trimming left V 9 bases short and J 1 base short, with 9 bases between. The CDR3 DNA reads TGTGCCAGCGGGACACCGAACACTGAAGCTTTCTTT. This gives the protein CASGTPNTEAFF.

The chain combines TRBV4-1 with TRBJ2-7; the D is unclear. Trimming took off 1 base at V and 0 bases at J, with 13 bases between the two ends. Germline V gene data show CDR1 as MGHRA and CDR2 as YSYEKL. This CDR3 comprises 16 residues. The CDR3 bases are TGCGCCAGCAGCCAAGTACCCAGCGTCAGCTCCTACGAGCAGTACTTC. Its translation is CASSQVPSVSSYEQYF.

The chain is built from TRBV6-5 and TRBJ2-7; 8 bases match TRBD2. This CDR3 has 15 residues. The germline gives CDR1 MNHEY, CDR2 SVGAGI. Trimming took 2 bases from V and 2 from J; bases not matched to a gene: 5. The CDR3 nucleotides are TGTGCCAGCAGTTACAGGGCCGGGGGGGCCTACGAGCAGTACTTC. Its protein is CASSYRAGGAYEQYF.

The chain couples TRBV7-8 to TRBJ1-1; the D gene is possibly TRBD1 (5 bases). Germline assignment: CDR1 SGHVS and CDR2 FQNEAQ. V gave up 2 bases and J gave up 1 base, with 11 bases separating them. There are 15 residues in the CDR3. Written as DNA, the CDR3 is TGTGCCAGCAGCTTAAGTGACAGCTCGAACACTGAAGCTTTCTTT. Protein sequence: CASSLSDSSNTEAFF. The complete variable domain, with remaining parts taken from reference TRBV7-8 and TRBJ1-1, reads GAGVSQSPRYKVAKRGQDVALRCDPISGHVSLFWYQQALGQGPEFLTYFQNEAQLDKSGLPSDRFFAERPEGSVSTLKIQRTQQEDSAVYLCASSLSDSSNTEAFFGQGTRLTVV.

The chain recombines TRBV7-3 with TRBJ2-1; 8 nucleotides align to TRBD2. The germline gives CDR1 SGHTA, CDR2 FQGTGA. There are 14 residues in the CDR3. Germline trimming cut 5 bases from V and 7 bases from J; bases unmatched to any gene: 7. In DNA, the CDR3 is TGTGCCAGCAGCGTAAGCGGGAGTTGGAATGAGCAGTTCTTC. It codes for CASSVSGSWNEQFF. The entire variable domain, with the rest obtained from reference TRBV7-3 and TRBJ2-1, is as follows: GAGVSQTPSNKVTEKGKYVELRCDPISGHTALYWYRQSLGQGPEFLIYFQGTGAADDSGLPNDRFFAVRPEGSVSTLKIQRTERGDSAVYLCASSVSGSWNEQFFGPGTRLTVL.

This clone was picked up one time. J is TRBJ2-2 and V is TRBV7-9; D is perhaps TRBD1 (5 bases). Germline assignment: CDR1 SEHNR and CDR2 FQNEAQ (reference sequence). V was clipped by 2 bases and J by 3 bases, with 13 bases between them. The CDR3 totals 16 residues. CDR3: CASSLPWGADTGELFF. CDR3 DNA: TGTGCCAGCAGCTTACCCTGGGGCGCGGACACCGGGGAGCTGTTTTTT.

The chain carries TRBV3-1 (or the pseudogene TRBV3-2) and TRBJ2-1, with TRBD1 identical over 7 bases. Germline V gives CDR1 LGHDT, CDR2 YNNKEL (reference sequence). This CDR3 region has 17 residues. J was trimmed by 1 base and V by 4 bases; bases with no gene match: 10. The CDR3 loop is CASSRWIPGQSYNEQFF. The CDR3 coding sequence is TGTGCCAGCAGCCGGTGGATCCCGGGACAGTCCTACAATGAGCAGTTCTTC.

V is TRBV6-5 and J is TRBJ2-2; TRBD1 might be the D (6 bases). The ends were cut back, 6 bases at V and 2 bases at J, with 13 bases in the middle. CDR1 MNHEY and CDR2 SVGAGI come from the germline V gene. CDR3 length: 15 amino acids. The CDR3 region has the DNA TGTGCCAGCAGCTTGGGACACTATAACACCGGGGAGCTGTTTTTT. It encodes CASSLGHYNTGELFF.